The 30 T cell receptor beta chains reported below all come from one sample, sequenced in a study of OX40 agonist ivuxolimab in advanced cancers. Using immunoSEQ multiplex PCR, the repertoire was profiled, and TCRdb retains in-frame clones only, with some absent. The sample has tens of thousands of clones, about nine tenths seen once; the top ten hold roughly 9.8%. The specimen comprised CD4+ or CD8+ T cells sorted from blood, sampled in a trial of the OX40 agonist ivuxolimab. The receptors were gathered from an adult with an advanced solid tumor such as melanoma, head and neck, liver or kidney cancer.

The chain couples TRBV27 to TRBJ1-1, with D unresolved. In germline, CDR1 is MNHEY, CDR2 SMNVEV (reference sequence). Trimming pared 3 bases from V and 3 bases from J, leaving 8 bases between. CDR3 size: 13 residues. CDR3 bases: TGTGCCAGCAGTTTGATAGGCTACACTGAAGCTTTCTTT. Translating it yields CASSLIGYTEAFF.

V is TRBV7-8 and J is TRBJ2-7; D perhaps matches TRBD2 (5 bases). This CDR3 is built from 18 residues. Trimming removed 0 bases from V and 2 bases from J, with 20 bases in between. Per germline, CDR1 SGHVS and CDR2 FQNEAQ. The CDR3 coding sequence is TGTGCCAGCAGCTTAGCCGGGTCACTAGGTGGCTTTCCCTACGAGCAGTACTTC. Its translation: CASSLAGSLGGFPYEQYF.

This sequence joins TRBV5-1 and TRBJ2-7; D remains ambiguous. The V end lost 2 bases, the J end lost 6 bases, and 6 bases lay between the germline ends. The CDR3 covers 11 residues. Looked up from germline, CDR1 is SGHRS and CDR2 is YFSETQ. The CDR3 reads CASSFLGEQYF. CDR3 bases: TGCGCCAGCAGCTTTCTCGGCGAGCAGTACTTC.

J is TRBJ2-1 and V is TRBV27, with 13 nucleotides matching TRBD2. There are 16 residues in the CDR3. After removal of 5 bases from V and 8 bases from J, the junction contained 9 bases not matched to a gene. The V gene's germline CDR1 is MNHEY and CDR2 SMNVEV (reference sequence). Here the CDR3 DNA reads TGTGCCAGCAGTCCTACCGGGACTAGCGGGATCCATGAGCAGTTCTTC. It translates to CASSPTGTSGIHEQFF.

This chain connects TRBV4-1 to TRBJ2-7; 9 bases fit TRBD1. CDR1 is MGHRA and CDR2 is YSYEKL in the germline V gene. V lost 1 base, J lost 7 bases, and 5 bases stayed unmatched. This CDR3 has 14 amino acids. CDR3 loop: CASSQGQGGGEQYF. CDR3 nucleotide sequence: TGCGCCAGCAGCCAAGGACAGGGGGGTGGTGAGCAGTACTTC.

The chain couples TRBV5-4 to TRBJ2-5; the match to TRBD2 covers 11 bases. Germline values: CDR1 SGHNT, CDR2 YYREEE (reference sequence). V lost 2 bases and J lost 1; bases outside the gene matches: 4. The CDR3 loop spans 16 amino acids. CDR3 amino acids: CASSFLLAGVQETQYF. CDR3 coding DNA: TGTGCCAGCAGCTTCTTACTAGCGGGGGTCCAAGAGACCCAGTACTTC.

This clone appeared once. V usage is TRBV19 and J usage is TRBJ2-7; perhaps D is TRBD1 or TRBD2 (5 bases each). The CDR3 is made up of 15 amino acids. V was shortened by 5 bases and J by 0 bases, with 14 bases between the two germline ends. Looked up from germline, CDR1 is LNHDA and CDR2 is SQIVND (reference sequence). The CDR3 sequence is CASSAGHGISYEQYF. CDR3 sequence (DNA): TGTGCCAGTAGTGCCGGACACGGGATCTCCTACGAGCAGTACTTC. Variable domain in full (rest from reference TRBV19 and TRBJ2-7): DGGITQSPKYLFRKEGQNVTLSCEQNLNHDAMYWYRQDPGQGLRLIYYSQIVNDFQKGDIAEGYSVSREKKESFPLTVTSAQKNPTAFYLCASSAGHGISYEQYFGPGTRLTVT.

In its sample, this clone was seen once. Written as DNA, the CDR3 is TGCGCCAGCAGCCAGTTGGTAGCGGGGACCTACGAGCAGTACTTC. It translates to CASSQLVAGTYEQYF. The rearrangement links TRBV4-1 to TRBJ2-7, with 8 bases lining up with TRBD2. The CDR3 totals 15 residues. V shed 3 bases, J shed 2 bases, and the junction held 6 bases outside the gene matches. CDR1 and CDR2 (germline): MGHRA, YSYEKL.

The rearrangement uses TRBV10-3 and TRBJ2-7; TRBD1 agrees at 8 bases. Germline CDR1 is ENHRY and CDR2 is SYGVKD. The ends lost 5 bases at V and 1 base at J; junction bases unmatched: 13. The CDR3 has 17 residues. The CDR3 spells CAISLKSGGAESYEQYF. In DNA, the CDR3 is TGTGCCATCAGTCTAAAATCAGGGGGCGCGGAATCCTACGAGCAGTACTTC.

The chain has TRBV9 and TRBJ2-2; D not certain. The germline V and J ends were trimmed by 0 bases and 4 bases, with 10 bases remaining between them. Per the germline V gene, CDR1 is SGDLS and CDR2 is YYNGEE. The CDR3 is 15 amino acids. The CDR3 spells CASSVEMVITGELFF. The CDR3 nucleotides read TGTGCCAGCAGCGTAGAGATGGTGATCACCGGGGAGCTGTTTTTT.

CDR3 DNA: TGTGCCAGCAGTTTAGAACTAGCGGGGGGTAATGAGCAGTTCTTC. Encoded protein: CASSLELAGGNEQFF. The chain links TRBV27 to TRBJ2-1, with 12 bases matching TRBD2. The V segment lost 2 bases and the J segment 7 bases; nucleotides outside the gene matches: 3. CDR1 MNHEY and CDR2 SMNVEV come from the germline V gene (reference sequence). The length of the CDR3 is 15 residues.

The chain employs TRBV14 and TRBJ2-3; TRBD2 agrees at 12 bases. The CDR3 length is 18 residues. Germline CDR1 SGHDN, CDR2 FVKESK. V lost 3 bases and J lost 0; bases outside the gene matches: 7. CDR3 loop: CASSHYPGTSGSTDTQYF. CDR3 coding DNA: TGTGCCAGCAGCCACTACCCGGGGACTAGCGGGAGCACAGATACGCAGTATTTT.

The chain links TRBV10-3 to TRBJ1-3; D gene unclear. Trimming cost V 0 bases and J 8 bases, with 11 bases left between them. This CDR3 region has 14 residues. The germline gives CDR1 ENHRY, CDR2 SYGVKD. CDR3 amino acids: CAISESGYGDTIYF. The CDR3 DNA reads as TGTGCCATCAGTGAGTCAGGGTATGGGGACACCATATATTTT.

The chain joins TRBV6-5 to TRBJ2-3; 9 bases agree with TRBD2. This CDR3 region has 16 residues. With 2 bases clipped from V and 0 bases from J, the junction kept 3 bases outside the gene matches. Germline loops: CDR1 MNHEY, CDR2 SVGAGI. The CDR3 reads CASSYGTSFSTDTQYF. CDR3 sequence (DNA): TGTGCCAGCAGTTACGGGACTAGCTTTAGCACAGATACGCAGTATTTT.

In nucleotides, the CDR3 is TGTGCCAGCTTCCACTCCTACTATGGCTACACCTTC. Translating it yields CASFHSYYGYTF. V is TRBV27 and J is TRBJ1-2; D not certain. This CDR3 region has 12 residues. Germline V CDR1 and CDR2: MNHEY, SMNVEV (reference sequence). V lost 8 bases and J lost 3, with 10 bases in between.

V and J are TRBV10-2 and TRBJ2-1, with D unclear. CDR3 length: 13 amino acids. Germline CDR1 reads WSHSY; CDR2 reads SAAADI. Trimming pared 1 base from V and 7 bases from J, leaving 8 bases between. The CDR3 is CASSEFRANEQFF. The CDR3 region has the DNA TGCGCCAGCAGTGAGTTTCGGGCGAATGAGCAGTTCTTC.

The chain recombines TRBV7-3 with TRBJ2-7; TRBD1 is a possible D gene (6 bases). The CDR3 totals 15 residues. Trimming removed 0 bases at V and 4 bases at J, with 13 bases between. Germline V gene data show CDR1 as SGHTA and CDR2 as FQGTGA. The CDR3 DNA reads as TGTGCCAGCAGCTTAACCCGACAGGAAAAGTACGAGCAGTACTTC. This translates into CASSLTRQEKYEQYF.

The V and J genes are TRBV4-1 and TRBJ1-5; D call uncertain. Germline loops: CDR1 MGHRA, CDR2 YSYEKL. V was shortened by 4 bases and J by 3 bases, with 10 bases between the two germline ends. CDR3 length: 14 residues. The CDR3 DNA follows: TGCGCCAGCAGCCCCGGGCCTGTCAATCAGCCCCAGCATTTT. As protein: CASSPGPVNQPQHF.

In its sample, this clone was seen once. CDR3 nucleotide sequence: TGTGCCAGCAGCCCGGGGACCAGAATTGAAGCTTTCTTT. Encoded protein: CASSPGTRIEAFF. The V and J genes are TRBV14 and TRBJ1-1; tentatively, D is TRBD1 (5 bases). Germline V gene sequence: CDR1 SGHDN, CDR2 FVKESK. This CDR3 spans 13 amino acids. Between the trimmed V and J ends, which lost 4 bases and 7 bases, there was a span of 13 bases. Drawing the rest from reference TRBV14 and TRBJ1-1, the complete variable domain is EAGVTQFPSHSVIEKGQTVTLRCDPISGHDNLYWYRRVMGKEIKFLLHFVKESKQDESGMPNNRFLAERTGGTYSTLKVQPAELEDSGVYFCASSPGTRIEAFFGQGTRLTVV.

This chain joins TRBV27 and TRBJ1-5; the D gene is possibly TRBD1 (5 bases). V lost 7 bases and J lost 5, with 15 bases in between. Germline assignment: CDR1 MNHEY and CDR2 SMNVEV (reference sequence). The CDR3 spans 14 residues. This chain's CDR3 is CASTTPGYDQPQHF. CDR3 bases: TGTGCCAGCACCACCCCAGGGTACGATCAGCCCCAGCATTTT.

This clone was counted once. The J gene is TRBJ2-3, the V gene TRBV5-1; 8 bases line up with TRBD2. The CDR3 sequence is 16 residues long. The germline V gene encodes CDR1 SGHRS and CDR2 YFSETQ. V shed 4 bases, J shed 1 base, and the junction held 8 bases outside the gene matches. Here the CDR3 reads CASSKGLGLGTDTQYF. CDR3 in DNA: TGCGCCAGCAGCAAGGGACTAGGCTTGGGCACAGATACGCAGTATTTT.

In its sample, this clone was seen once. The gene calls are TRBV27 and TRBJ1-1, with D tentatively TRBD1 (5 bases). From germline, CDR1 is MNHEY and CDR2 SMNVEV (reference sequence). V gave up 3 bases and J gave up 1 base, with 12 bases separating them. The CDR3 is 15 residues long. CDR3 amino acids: CASSFRRGRNTEAFF. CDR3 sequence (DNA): TGTGCCAGCAGTTTTAGGAGGGGAAGGAACACTGAAGCTTTCTTT.

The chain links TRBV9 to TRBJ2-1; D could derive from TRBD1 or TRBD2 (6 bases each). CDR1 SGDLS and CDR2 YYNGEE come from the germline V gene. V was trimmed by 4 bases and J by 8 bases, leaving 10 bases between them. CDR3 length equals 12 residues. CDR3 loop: CASSIRGDEQFF. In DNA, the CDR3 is TGTGCCAGCAGCATAAGGGGGGATGAGCAGTTCTTC. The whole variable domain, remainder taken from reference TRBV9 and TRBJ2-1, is DSGVTQTPKHLITATGQRVTLRCSPRSGDLSVYWYQQSLDQGLQFLIQYYNGEERAKGNILERFSAQQFPDLHSELNLSSLELGDSALYFCASSIRGDEQFFGPGTRLTVL.

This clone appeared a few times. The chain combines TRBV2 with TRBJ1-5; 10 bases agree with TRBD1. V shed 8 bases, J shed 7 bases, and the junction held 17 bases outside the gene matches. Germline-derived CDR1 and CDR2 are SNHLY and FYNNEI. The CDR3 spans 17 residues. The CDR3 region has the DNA TGTGCCAGCTACCCAGGTCGGACAGGGGGTTCTCCCCAGCCCCAGCATTTT. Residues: CASYPGRTGGSPQPQHF.

Written as DNA, the CDR3 is TGTGCCAGCAGCTCCTCCCAGGGAAAGCACGAGCAGTACTTC. Its protein is CASSSSQGKHEQYF. The V call is TRBV7-8, the J call TRBJ2-7; perhaps TRBD1 as D (5 bases). The CDR3 is 14 residues long. Trimming removed 4 bases at V and 5 bases at J, with 15 bases between. Per germline, CDR1 SGHVS and CDR2 FQNEAQ.

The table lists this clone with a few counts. CDR3 in DNA: TGTGCCAGTCGGGAGGGGTACGGTAATTCACCCCTCCACTTT. Translation gives CASREGYGNSPLHF. The gene calls are TRBV6-1 and TRBJ1-6, with D perhaps matching TRBD1 (5 bases). Trimming removed 9 bases at V and 6 bases at J, with 15 bases between. CDR3 length: 14 residues. Germline CDR1 and CDR2: MNHNS and SASEGT.

Here the CDR3 DNA reads TGTGCCAGCAGTTACTCGTCACCTCGTGGGGGATACGAGCAGTACTTC. Its protein is CASSYSSPRGGYEQYF. V is TRBV6-5 and J is TRBJ2-7; D is possibly TRBD1 or TRBD2 (5 bases each). This CDR3 is 16 amino acids long. CDR1 MNHEY and CDR2 SVGAGI come from the germline V gene. Trimming took off 0 bases at V and 4 bases at J, with 16 bases between the two ends.

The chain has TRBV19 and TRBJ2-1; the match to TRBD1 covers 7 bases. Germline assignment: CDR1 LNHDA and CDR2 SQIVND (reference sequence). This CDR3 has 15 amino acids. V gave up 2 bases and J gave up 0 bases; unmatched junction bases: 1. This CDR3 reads CASSIPGGSYNEQFF. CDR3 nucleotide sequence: TGTGCCAGTAGTATACCAGGGGGCTCCTACAATGAGCAGTTCTTC.

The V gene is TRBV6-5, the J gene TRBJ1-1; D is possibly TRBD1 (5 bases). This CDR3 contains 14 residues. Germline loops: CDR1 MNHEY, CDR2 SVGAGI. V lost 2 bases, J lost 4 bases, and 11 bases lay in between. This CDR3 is CASSYGYGGTEAFF. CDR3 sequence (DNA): TGTGCCAGCAGTTACGGGTACGGGGGCACTGAAGCTTTCTTT.

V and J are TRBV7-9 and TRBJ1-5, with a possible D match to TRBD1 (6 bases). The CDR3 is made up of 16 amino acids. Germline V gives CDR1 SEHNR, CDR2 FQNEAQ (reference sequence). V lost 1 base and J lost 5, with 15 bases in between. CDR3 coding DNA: TGTGCCAGCAGCTTAGAGCCCCGGGGGGGGCATCAGCCCCAGCATTTT. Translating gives CASSLEPRGGHQPQHF.